The T cell receptor beta chain described here comes from a study of T cells in Graves' hyperthyroidism and ophthalmopathy (dated by TCRdb to between 2019 and 2020). Broadly, across the study: Peripheral blood was collected at initial diagnosis, before any treatment. A discovery cohort of about 95 patients, about 40 with Graves' ophthalmopathy and approximately 55 with stable Graves' hyperthyroidism, was used to find distinguishing TCR V-J signatures. TCR Vbeta CDR3 sequencing of fewer than 150 peripheral blood samples (43 ophthalmopathy, 75 hyperthyroidism and approximately 17 progressor patients) is reported in the paper. The 100 discovery patients were randomly split 7:3 into training and test sets. In addition, the study compared T-cell repertoires in thyroid tissue and in blood from over 5 Graves' hyperthyroidism patients. After blood sampling, hyperthyroidism patients were treated with methimazole at a starting dose of 30 mg daily, and ophthalmopathy patients were treated with high-dose intravenous methylprednisolone. Prospective prediction of ophthalmopathy was tested in an independent validation cohort consisting of 18 hyperthyroidism patients and over 15 patients who later progressed to ophthalmopathy.

Worth noting for this clonotype: Its antigen specificity is not known. No base quality values were provided; no much bigger clone lies one nucleotide off.

Ophthalmopathy patients had moderately to severely active disease, with a Clinical Activity Score of 3 or more, a NOSPECS grade of 4 or more, and a disease duration of less than 3 months. Exclusion was applied to patients with uncontrolled infections, other autoimmune diseases, pregnancy or lactation. Diagnoses were based on clinical symptoms, serum thyroxine and TRAb, thyroid ultrasound and orbital computed tomography. Ficoll-Paque density gradient centrifugation was used to isolate PBMCs from approximately 11 ml of fresh peripheral blood. Trizol reagent was used to extract total RNA, and RNA quality was then checked on an Agilent 2100 Bioanalyzer. The TCR beta CDR3 regions were amplified from the RNA transcripts. For the first round of RT-PCR on the TCR CDR3, the HTBI primer set was used together with the Qiagen OneStep RT-PCR kit. Libraries were constructed in a second round of multiplex PCR, after which size selection and purification were performed. Libraries were sequenced paired-end with 100 bp reads on an Illumina HiSeq2000. Under the source paper's analysis protocol: SOAPnuke was used to process the raw data, removing reads that contained adapters or uncalled bases, had a mean Phred below 15, or lacked an exact match to the constant primer or identifier. COPE v1.2.5 was used to merge the high-quality paired reads, and each unique nucleotide sequence was defined as a clonotype. MiTCR v1.1 was used to align clonotypes to the IMGT TRBV, TRBD and TRBJ reference segments. The analysis included only V-J combinations with a frequency above 0.0001, which together covered 99% to 99.2% of the repertoires. The TCS score was defined as the ratio of F50 (clonal expansion) to E x V (chaos), calculated using BLOSUM62-based TCRdist between CDR3 peptides within each V-J. Welch's t-statistics and random forest reduced 500 to 650 V-J features to 10 to 15, which were used in a naive Bayes classifier (R e1071). TCRdb reworked the public reads: Q25 trimming with fastp, MiXCR clone assembly, productive beta chains retained. CDR3 protein sequences are deduplicated, and each keeps its most common genes and DNA. TCRdb's processing, not the study's, gives the V and J calls here. Recorded for this sample are about 300,000 distinct CDR3 sequences; roughly 19% of them occurred a single time. Roughly 39% of the sample is in the top ten clones.

Including the terminal cysteine and phenylalanine, the CDR3 comprises 13 residues. CDR3 DNA is the only sequence kept; it has 39 bases, read in frame from the first base. Trimming costs V 1 base and J 8 bases, and their ends lie 11 bases apart. Reading the germline V gene (reference sequence) gives CDR1 MNHEY and CDR2 SMNVEV. What the study reported, not specific to this receptor: Sample size was not statistically predetermined, and investigators were not blinded to group allocation. A 13 V-J signature model separated ophthalmopathy from stable hyperthyroidism, with approximately 87% sensitivity and 81.08% specificity in cross-validation and 80%/75% in testing. Blood samples also contained most of the expanded thyroid clonotypes (frequency above 0.001), which suggests that blood repertoires may reflect thyroid immune responses. In validation, progression to ophthalmopathy was predicted by the model with 70% to 71% sensitivity and roughly 72% specificity, a median of around 6.5 months before onset.

The rearranged chain carries TRBV27 and TRBJ1-1; the D gene is possibly TRBD1, with 6 bases matching. The sequence was obtained from a man aged 45-65 years with Graves' ophthalmopathy. Sequenced: blood. The CDR3 is CASSLWEGGEAFF. The sequenced DNA: TGTGCCAGCAGTTTATGGGAGGGGGGAGAAGCTTTCTTT.